This entry features one T cell receptor beta chain sequence. What it binds is not known. Authors' analysis steps: Across clinicopathological groups, CDR3 differences served as the basis for building a distant-metastasis classifier for papillary thyroid cancer. TCRdb re-clonotyped the PCR reads via MiXCR. These V and J calls rely on TCRdb rather than the paper's analysis. The table lists 40,000 or so clones, about half of them singletons, with approximately 25% in the top ten. CDR3 length: 13 residues. Germline trimming cut 3 bases from V and 6 bases from J; bases unmatched to any gene: 4. Per the germline V gene, CDR1 is SGHVS and CDR2 is FQNEAQ. This sample stems from a study of metastatic and nonmetastatic thyroid tumors. Overall study context: Across blood and tumor or nodule tissue, repertoires from malignant and benign thyroid patients were compared with one another. Study observations and caveats: Patients with malignant thyroid tumors reportedly had significantly higher TCR beta diversity than those with benign nodules, in blood and tumor.

Thyroid surgery took place with no prior treatment in any patient. The chain employs TRBV7-8 and TRBJ1-1; 7 bases fit TRBD1. The source is a male donor with papillary thyroid cancer or a benign thyroid nodule (not recorded which). Some clones in this sample may be carry-over from other donors' samples. The sequencing input was tumor tissue. The chain's CDR3 is CASSLSGGAEAFF. CDR3 in DNA: TGTGCCAGCAGCTTGTCAGGGGGGGCTGAAGCTTTCTTT.